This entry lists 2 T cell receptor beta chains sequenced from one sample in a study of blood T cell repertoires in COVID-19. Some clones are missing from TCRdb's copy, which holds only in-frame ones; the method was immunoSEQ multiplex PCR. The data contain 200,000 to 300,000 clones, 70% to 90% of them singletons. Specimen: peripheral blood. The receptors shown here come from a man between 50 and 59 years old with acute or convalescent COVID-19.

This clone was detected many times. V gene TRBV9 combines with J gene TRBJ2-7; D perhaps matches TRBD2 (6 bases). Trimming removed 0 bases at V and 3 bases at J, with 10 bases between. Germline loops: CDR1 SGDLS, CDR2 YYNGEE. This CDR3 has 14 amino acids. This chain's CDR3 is CASSVAFGGYEQYF. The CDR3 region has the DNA TGTGCCAGCAGCGTAGCTTTCGGGGGCTACGAGCAGTACTTC.

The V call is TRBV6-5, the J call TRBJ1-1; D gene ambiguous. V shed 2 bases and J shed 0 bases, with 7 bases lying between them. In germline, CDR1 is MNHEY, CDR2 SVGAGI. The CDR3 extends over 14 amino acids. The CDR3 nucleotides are TGTGCCAGCAGTTACGAACGGGTGAACACTGAAGCTTTCTTT. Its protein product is CASSYERVNTEAFF.